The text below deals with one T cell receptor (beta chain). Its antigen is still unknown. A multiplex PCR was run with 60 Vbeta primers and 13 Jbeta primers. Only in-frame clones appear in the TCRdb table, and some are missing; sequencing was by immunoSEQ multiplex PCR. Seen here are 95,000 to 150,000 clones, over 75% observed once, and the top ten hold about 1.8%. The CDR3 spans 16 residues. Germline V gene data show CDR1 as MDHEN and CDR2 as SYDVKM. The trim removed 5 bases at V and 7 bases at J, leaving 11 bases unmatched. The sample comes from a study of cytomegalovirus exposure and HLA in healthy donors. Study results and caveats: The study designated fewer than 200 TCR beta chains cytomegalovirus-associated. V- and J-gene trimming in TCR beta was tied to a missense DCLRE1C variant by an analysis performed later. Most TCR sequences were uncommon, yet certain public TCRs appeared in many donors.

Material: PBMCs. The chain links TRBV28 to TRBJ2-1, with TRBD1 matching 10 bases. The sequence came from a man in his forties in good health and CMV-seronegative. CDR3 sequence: CASSASGDRGRNEQFF. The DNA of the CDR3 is TGTGCCAGCAGTGCAAGCGGGGACAGGGGTCGGAATGAGCAGTTCTTC.